Shown below are 5 T cell receptor beta chains from a single sample sequenced in a study of early T cells in non-severe SARS-CoV-2 infection. TCRdb ran MiXCR on the 5' RACE reads and lists one entry per CDR3 protein. The sample holds about 66,000 distinct CDR3 sequences; about 19% are singletons and the top ten take more than 15%. The sequenced sample was whole blood, obtained at baseline. The receptors come from an adult who was a healthcare worker with PCR-confirmed SARS-CoV-2 infection or an uninfected control (not recorded which).

At least ten counts were recorded for this clonotype. The chain joins TRBV20-1 to TRBJ2-6; the D call may be TRBD1 or TRBD2 (6 bases each). Per germline, CDR1 DFQATT and CDR2 SNEGSKA (reference sequence). The CDR3 extends over 18 amino acids. Trimming left V 5 bases short and J 2 bases short, with 22 bases between. The CDR3 sequence is CSAQRGAGKLPGANVLTF. CDR3 nucleotide sequence: TGCAGTGCTCAAAGGGGGGCAGGGAAGCTCCCTGGGGCCAACGTCCTGACTTTC.

J is TRBJ2-3 and V is TRBV3-1, with 10 bases fitting TRBD2. This CDR3 has 15 amino acids. The ends lost 6 bases at V and 2 bases at J; junction bases unmatched: 5. Germline CDR1 reads LGHDT; CDR2 reads YNNKEL (reference sequence). Written as DNA, the CDR3 is TGTGCCAGCAGACTAGCGGGGACCCACACAGATACGCAGTATTTT. This encodes CASRLAGTHTDTQYF.

The chain joins TRBV2 to TRBJ2-7, with unresolved D. The V gene's germline CDR1 is SNHLY and CDR2 FYNNEI. Trimming removed 3 bases at V and 3 bases at J, with 6 bases between. There are 12 residues in the CDR3. CDR3 region: CASSDKGYEQYF. The CDR3 region has the DNA TGTGCCAGCAGTGATAAAGGCTACGAGCAGTACTTC.

The V and J genes are TRBV29-1 and TRBJ2-5, with 8 bases lining up with TRBD1. Per the germline V gene, CDR1 is SQVTM and CDR2 is ANQGSEA. The CDR3 covers 15 residues. With V trimmed by 3 bases and J by 0 bases, 6 bases remained unmatched. CDR3 loop: CSVEGGQAYQETQYF. The CDR3 DNA is TGCAGCGTTGAGGGGGGACAGGCGTACCAAGAGACCCAGTACTTC. Variable domain in full (rest from reference TRBV29-1 and TRBJ2-5): SAVISQKPSRDICQRGTSLTIQCQVDSQVTMMFWYRQQPGQSLTLIATANQGSEATYESGFVIDKFPISRPNLTFSTLTVSNMSPEDSSIYLCSVEGGQAYQETQYFGPGTRLLVL.

This clonotype has only a few counts. This sequence joins TRBV7-6 and TRBJ1-1; D gene unclear. The CDR3 covers 14 residues. Germline CDR1 reads SGHVS; CDR2 reads FNYEAQ. The V and J ends lost 4 bases and 5 bases respectively, with 14 bases between them. The CDR3 spells CASSSRPSGTEAFF. The CDR3 nucleotides read TGTGCCAGCAGCTCCCGGCCTAGTGGGACTGAAGCTTTCTTT.